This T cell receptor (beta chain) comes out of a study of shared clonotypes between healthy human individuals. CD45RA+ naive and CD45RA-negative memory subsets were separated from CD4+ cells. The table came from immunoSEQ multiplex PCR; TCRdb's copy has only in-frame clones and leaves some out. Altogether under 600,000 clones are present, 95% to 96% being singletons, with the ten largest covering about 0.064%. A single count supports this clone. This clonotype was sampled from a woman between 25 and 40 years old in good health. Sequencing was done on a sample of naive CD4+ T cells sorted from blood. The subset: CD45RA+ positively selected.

CDR3 in amino acids: CAWIGQGAGNTIYF. CDR3 coding DNA: TGTGCCTGGATCGGACAGGGGGCCGGAAACACCATATATTTT. The gene calls are TRBV30 and TRBJ1-3, with 11 positions matching TRBD1. Germline values: CDR1 GTSNPN, CDR2 SVGIG (reference sequence). The V and J ends lost 4 bases and 4 bases, in that order; junction bases with no gene match: 3. The length of the CDR3 is 14 residues.